This paragraph reports one TCR beta chain. The target antigen is unknown. This sample was taken from a study of PD-L1 blockade in urothelial cancer. Study at large: Male sex and bladder-origin urothelial cancer were recorded for about 90% of the roughly 30 patients.

J lost 2 bases, V lost 0 bases, and 4 bases had no gene match. Germline CDR1 and CDR2: SGHKS and YYEKEE (reference sequence). This CDR3 spans 17 amino acids. Study-level points and caveats: Pretreatment TCR clonality in blood, when below the median, was predictive of better survival.

Libraries were prepared by immunoSEQ multiplex PCR; TCRdb keeps only in-frame clonotypes and omits some of them. The sample carries tens of thousands of clones, almost 90% recorded once. As for time point: pretreatment peripheral blood. This chain joins TRBV5-5 and TRBJ2-5; 13 bases match TRBD2. The sequencing used PBMCs, collected around atezolizumab (anti-PD-L1) treatment. This receptor was taken from a man between 60 and 75 years old with urothelial cancer. CDR3 DNA sequence: TGTGCCAGCAGCTTGGCCCCACTAGCGGGAGGGCAAGAGACCCAGTACTTC. This sequence encodes CASSLAPLAGGQETQYF.